This entry is about one T cell receptor (beta chain). No antigen is known for it. 5'RACE with constant-segment primers built TCRalpha and TCRbeta cDNA libraries with UMIs. TCRdb re-analysed the 5' RACE reads in MiXCR, keeping a single row per CDR3 protein. The sample holds over 450,000 distinct CDR3 sequences; roughly 20% are singletons and the top ten take around 12%. This entry belongs to a study of T-cell memory formation after mild COVID-19. General observations from the study: Clones that got smaller from day 15 to 85 had even CD4/CD8, while clones growing later tipped toward CD4+. Contracting clones localized mainly to CM and EM when CD4+ and mainly to EMRA when CD8+.

Germline V gene data show CDR1 as SGHVS and CDR2 as FQNEAQ. Trimming removed 5 bases at V and 0 bases at J, with 13 bases between. This CDR3 is built from 15 residues. The origin of this receptor is an adult woman who had mild COVID-19 (a few samples of this study predate the infection). Cell type and time point are not known. Sequencing input: PBMCs or a T cell subset sorted from them (not recorded which). The chain recombines TRBV7-8 with TRBJ1-1, with D perhaps TRBD1 (6 bases). The CDR3 sequence: CASSILDSMNTEAFF. The CDR3 region has the DNA TGTGCCAGCAGCATCCTGGACAGCATGAACACTGAAGCTTTCTTT.